This note documents a single T cell receptor (beta chain) sequence. The record originates from a study of blood T cell repertoires in COVID-19. About the study: Collection of acute and convalescent COVID-19 samples took place in the United States, Italy and Spain. PBMCs, B-cell-depleted T cells, or T cells provided the cDNA or gDNA that made up the material.

CDR3 size: 14 residues. Germline CDR1 SGHTA, CDR2 FQGNSA. V lost 4 bases, J lost 4 bases, and 10 bases lay in between. TCRdb's copy holds only in-frame clones and misses some; the assay was immunoSEQ multiplex PCR. The sample has 120,000 or so clones, around 89% seen once. Sample: peripheral blood. V is TRBV7-2 and J is TRBJ2-2, with a possible D match to TRBD1 (6 bases). The clonotype comes from a woman between 45 and 65 years old with acute or convalescent COVID-19. The CDR3 nucleotides are TGTGCCAGCAGCTACGGGACACTCACCGGGGAGCTGTTTTTT. As protein: CASSYGTLTGELFF. Complete variable domain (other parts from reference TRBV7-2 and TRBJ2-2): GAGVSQSPSNKVTEKGKDVELRCDPISGHTALYWYRQSLGQGLEFLIYFQGNSAPDKSGLPSDRFSAERTGGSVSTLTIQRTQQEDSAVYLCASSYGTLTGELFFGEGSRLTVL.